This TCR beta chain was observed in a study of regulatory T cells in long-lasting Graves disease. iRepertoire HTBI primers and Arm-PCR of CDR3 regions built TCR beta libraries. TCRdb ran MiXCR on the multiplex PCR reads and lists one entry per CDR3 protein. Here the sample spans a few hundred thousand distinct CDR3 sequences, 15% to 20% being singletons. Time point specified: newly diagnosed GD, antithyroid drugs for less than 3 months. Isolated PBMC RNA provided the starting material for the TCR library. Many counts were recorded for this clonotype. These data were likewise used in another study, on T cells in Graves' hyperthyroidism and ophthalmopathy.

The source is a woman aged 18-29 years with Graves disease. The sample consisted of peripheral blood mononuclear cells (PBMCs), taken at new diagnosis, from a patient treated with antithyroid drugs.

CDR3 DNA sequence: TGTGCCTGGAGAGGTAGACAGGGAGGCTCCTACAATGAGCAGTTCTTC. This encodes CAWRGRQGGSYNEQFF. This sequence joins TRBV30 and TRBJ2-1; weak D call: TRBD1 (7 bases). Germline lookup yields CDR1 GTSNPN and CDR2 SVGIG (reference sequence). V lost 3 bases and J 0 bases, leaving 15 bases between the germline ends. This CDR3 is 16 amino acids long.